Sequencing of this T cell receptor beta chain was carried out in a study of early T cells in non-severe SARS-CoV-2 infection. Study summary: The input, bulk RNA from unsorted whole blood, was sequenced, and chains were unpaired.

The germline V and J ends were trimmed by 3 bases and 4 bases, with 18 bases remaining between them. The germline V gene has CDR1 KGHSH and CDR2 LQKENI. The CDR3 is made up of 16 amino acids. This clonotype has a count of ten or more. TCRdb re-analysed the 5' RACE reads in MiXCR, keeping a single row per CDR3 protein. The sample contains tens of thousands of distinct CDR3 sequences, approximately 6% of which appear only once. The clonotype comes from an adult who was a healthcare worker with PCR-confirmed SARS-CoV-2 infection or an uninfected control (not recorded which). Material for sequencing was whole blood. V gene TRBV18 combines with J gene TRBJ1-2; weak D call: TRBD1 (5 bases). This CDR3 is CASSPIGGQGGYGYTF. In DNA form, the CDR3 reads TGTGCCAGCTCACCGATTGGCGGCCAGGGAGGCTATGGCTACACCTTC.